The 22 T cell receptor beta chains below come from one sample, sequenced in a study of cytomegalovirus exposure and HLA in healthy donors (dated 2017 in TCRdb). Library preparation used the immunoSEQ multiplex PCR assay. In its TCRdb copy, this immuneACCESS table keeps in-frame sequences only and misses some clones. Where compared with another copy, unresolved V genes explain less than half of these, and the others have no known cause. The sample table contains about 200,000 clones; only one count was recorded for roughly 80% of them. Roughly 5.7% of the sample rests with the top ten. Sequenced: PBMCs. The receptors were sampled from a woman under 30 in good health and CMV-seronegative.

The gene calls are TRBV27 and TRBJ2-3, with a possible D match to TRBD2 (6 bases). V lost 4 bases to trimming and J lost 10 bases, with 9 bases between them. In germline, CDR1 is MNHEY, CDR2 SMNVEV (reference sequence). The CDR3 is 11 residues long. DNA for the CDR3: TGTGCCAGCAGTTCCTCGGGGGCGCAGTATTTT. Protein: CASSSSGAQYF.

This clone was counted a single time. The chain combines TRBV5-5 with TRBJ1-1; D possibly corresponds to TRBD1 (5 bases). V gave up 3 bases and J gave up 4 bases, with 16 bases separating them. Germline V gene sequence: CDR1 SGHKS, CDR2 YYEKEE (reference sequence). The CDR3 is made up of 15 amino acids. The CDR3 sequence: CASSYSQGRSTEAFF. DNA of the CDR3: TGTGCCAGCAGCTACTCTCAGGGCAGGAGCACTGAAGCTTTCTTT. The variable domain in full, completed from reference TRBV5-5 and TRBJ1-1, reads DAGVTQSPTHLIKTRGQQVTLRCSPISGHKSVSWYQQVLGQGPQFIFQYYEKEERGRGNFPDRFSARQFPNYSSELNVNALLLGDSALYLCASSYSQGRSTEAFFGQGTRLTVV.

This clone was found many times. The chain uses TRBV5-5 and TRBJ1-1, with 8 bases matching TRBD1. With 5 bases clipped from V and 5 bases from J, the junction kept 8 bases outside the gene matches. Germline assignment: CDR1 SGHKS and CDR2 YYEKEE (reference sequence). The CDR3 spans 14 residues. CDR3 amino acids: CASSTGTGRTEAFF. CDR3 in DNA: TGTGCCAGCAGTACCGGGACAGGCAGGACTGAAGCTTTCTTT.

The V gene is TRBV11-2, the J gene TRBJ2-7; D is possibly TRBD1 or TRBD2 (5 bases each). CDR3 length: 12 amino acids. CDR1 is SGHAT, CDR2 FQNNGV, per germline. V was pared by 3 bases and J by 2 bases, with 5 bases between. The CDR3 bases are TGTGCCAGCAGCTTGGGGGCCTACGAGCAGTACTTC. Its translation is CASSLGAYEQYF.

This clone was counted a single time. The chain couples TRBV6-5 to TRBJ1-3, with D unclear. In germline, CDR1 is MNHEY, CDR2 SVGAGI. The length of the CDR3 is 15 residues. Trimming left V 0 bases short and J 3 bases short, with 9 bases between. CDR3 sequence reads: CASSYSRVSGNTIYF. The CDR3 region has the DNA TGTGCCAGCAGTTACTCGAGGGTTAGTGGAAACACCATATATTTT.

The chain links TRBV4-1 to TRBJ1-1; maybe TRBD1 (6 bases). CDR1 MGHRA and CDR2 YSYEKL come from the germline V gene. The V end was cut by 4 bases, the J end by 0 bases, with 21 bases between. CDR3 length: 18 residues. CDR3 coding DNA: TGCGCCAGCAGCCGACCGGGCGGAGGGGGAAAGATGAACACTGAAGCTTTCTTT. This codes for CASSRPGGGGKMNTEAFF.

The sample holds a few counts of this clone. The chain joins TRBV5-1 to TRBJ2-3, with unresolved D. Germline CDR1 SGHRS, CDR2 YFSETQ. V lost 1 base, J lost 3 bases, and 15 bases lay in between. This CDR3 comprises 16 residues. CDR3 in amino acids: CASSLSSLSGTDTQYF. CDR3 coding DNA: TGCGCCAGCAGCTTGAGTAGTCTCAGTGGGACAGATACGCAGTATTTT.

This CDR3 reads CSVVPRNTEAFF. CDR3 nucleotide sequence: TGCAGCGTTGTGCCCCGGAACACTGAAGCTTTCTTT. This chain joins TRBV29-1 and TRBJ1-1; D is undetermined. Trimming took off 4 bases at V and 1 base at J, with 7 bases between the two ends. The CDR3 totals 12 residues. Germline V gives CDR1 SQVTM, CDR2 ANQGSEA.

This rearrangement joins TRBV30 to TRBJ1-1, with 7 bases matching TRBD1. Germline V gene lookup returns CDR1 GTSNPN and CDR2 SVGIG (reference sequence). The V and J ends lost 2 bases and 5 bases, in that order; junction bases with no gene match: 5. This CDR3 is built from 13 residues. CDR3 nucleotides: TGTGCCTGGAGTTCAGGGGGGGGGACTGAAGCTTTCTTT. Translated, it gives CAWSSGGGTEAFF. Looking up the rest from reference TRBV30 and TRBJ1-1 gives the full variable domain: SQTIHQWPATLVQPVGSPLSLECTVEGTSNPNLYWYRQAAGRGLQLLFYSVGIGQISSEVPQNLSASRPQDRQFILSSKKLLLSDSGFYLCAWSSGGGTEAFFGQGTRLTVV.

The chain carries TRBV7-2 and TRBJ1-5; D is ambiguous. The CDR3 totals 15 residues. The germline CDR1 and CDR2 sequences are SGHTA and FQGNSA. V dropped 1 base and J dropped 1 base, with 8 bases sitting between them. CDR3: CASSLDGSSNQPQHF. DNA of the CDR3: TGTGCCAGCAGCTTAGACGGTTCGAGCAATCAGCCCCAGCATTTT.

CDR3 sequence: CASSPLSRGGNEQFF. CDR3 in DNA: TGTGCCAGCAGCCCACTGAGCCGAGGGGGCAATGAGCAGTTCTTC. The chain combines TRBV28 with TRBJ2-1; perhaps TRBD1 as D (6 bases). V lost 6 bases to trimming and J lost 6 bases, with 18 bases between them. The CDR3 loop spans 15 amino acids. Germline V gene lookup returns CDR1 MDHEN and CDR2 SYDVKM.

This chain links TRBV19 with TRBJ2-1; 11 bases fit TRBD2. CDR1 and CDR2 from the germline V gene are LNHDA and SQIVND (reference sequence). The CDR3 length is 16 residues. Trimming removed 7 bases from V and 8 bases from J; junction bases left unmatched: 13. The CDR3 region is CASTLSGGALSDEQFF. CDR3 in DNA: TGTGCCAGTACCCTTAGCGGGGGGGCCCTTTCTGATGAGCAGTTCTTC.

This clone was counted a few times. This sequence joins TRBV11-2 and TRBJ2-7, with unresolved D. V gave up 0 bases and J gave up 8 bases, with 8 bases separating them. CDR1 is SGHAT, CDR2 FQNNGV, per germline. The CDR3 is 12 amino acids. CDR3 nucleotide sequence: TGTGCCAGCAGCTTAGATCGGTACCAGCAGTACTTC. Translating it yields CASSLDRYQQYF.

This chain joins TRBV14 and TRBJ2-7; D gene ambiguous. The last part of the DNA fits TRBJ2-5 better; the J call may be wrong. Germline CDR1 SGHDN, CDR2 FVKESK. The CDR3 covers 13 residues. The CDR3 loop is CASSQVLRTTQYF. CDR3 nucleotide sequence: TGTGCCAGCAGCCAAGTTTTACGGACGACCCAGTACTTC.

This rearrangement joins TRBV6-5 to TRBJ1-4; a possible D gene is TRBD1 (5 bases). V was trimmed by 2 bases and J by 5 bases, leaving 15 bases between them. CDR3 size: 16 residues. The germline V gene has CDR1 MNHEY and CDR2 SVGAGI. The CDR3 reads CASSYRGGEVNEKLFF. CDR3 in DNA: TGTGCCAGCAGTTACCGGGGGGGTGAGGTGAATGAAAAACTGTTTTTT.

The rearrangement links TRBV2 to TRBJ1-2; the match to TRBD1 covers 8 bases. This CDR3 spans 12 amino acids. Looked up from germline, CDR1 is SNHLY and CDR2 is FYNNEI. V dropped 9 bases and J dropped 8; count of bases not matched to a gene: 8. CDR3 bases: TGTGCCAGAGCCGGGACAGGTAACGGCTACACCTTC. Protein sequence: CARAGTGNGYTF. Using reference TRBV2 and TRBJ1-2 for the parts outside the CDR3, the full variable domain is EPEVTQTPSHQVTQMGQEVILRCVPISNHLYFYWYRQILGQKVEFLVSFYNNEISEKSEIFDDQFSVERPDGSNFTLKIRSTKLEDSAMYFCARAGTGNGYTFGSGTRLTVV.

V gene TRBV5-4 combines with J gene TRBJ1-2, with D perhaps matching TRBD1 (6 bases). V lost 2 bases, J lost 6 bases, and 14 bases lay in between. The CDR3 has 14 amino acids. Per the germline V gene, CDR1 is SGHNT and CDR2 is YYREEE (reference sequence). The CDR3 sequence: CASSFDQGFNGYTF. CDR3 sequence (DNA): TGTGCCAGCAGCTTTGACCAGGGGTTTAATGGCTACACCTTC.

The chain links TRBV6-1 to TRBJ1-2, with 8 bases lining up with TRBD1. Germline CDR1 and CDR2: MNHNS and SASEGT. The CDR3 loop spans 13 amino acids. After removal of 4 bases from V and 8 bases from J, the junction contained 6 bases not matched to a gene. The CDR3 here is CASSVDRVYGYTF. Here the CDR3 DNA reads TGTGCCAGCAGTGTGGACAGGGTTTACGGCTACACCTTC.

The rearrangement uses TRBV28 and TRBJ1-5; the match to TRBD1 covers 7 bases. Losses at the gene ends were 8 bases for V and 6 bases for J; bases not matched to a gene: 13. The CDR3 spans 15 residues. CDR1 and CDR2 from the germline V gene are MDHEN and SYDVKM. The CDR3 reads CASHLSRGPGQPQHF. The CDR3 DNA reads TGTGCCAGCCACCTATCGAGGGGGCCAGGTCAGCCCCAGCATTTT.

The gene calls are TRBV6-1 and TRBJ1-5; maybe TRBD1 (5 bases). In germline, CDR1 is MNHNS, CDR2 SASEGT. CDR3 length equals 14 residues. V lost 5 bases and J lost 3, with 11 bases in between. The DNA for the CDR3 is TGTGCCAGCAGTCTGACAGCCTACAATCAGCCCCAGCATTTT. Encoded protein: CASSLTAYNQPQHF.

There are a few counts of this clone. The chain uses TRBV7-6 and TRBJ1-3; TRBD1 aligns across 11 bases. In germline, CDR1 is SGHVS, CDR2 FNYEAQ. With 3 bases clipped from V and 3 bases from J, the junction kept 4 bases outside the gene matches. The CDR3 runs 16 residues. CDR3 residues: CASSFRTGGVGNTIYF. DNA for the CDR3: TGTGCCAGCAGCTTTCGGACAGGGGGCGTTGGAAACACCATATATTTT.

In its sample, this clone was seen many times. The chain couples TRBV7-9 to TRBJ2-7, with D perhaps TRBD2 (6 bases). The CDR3 length is 15 residues. V was cut by 5 bases and J by 2 bases, with 16 bases left in between. In germline, CDR1 is SEHNR, CDR2 FQNEAQ (reference sequence). CDR3 DNA: TGTGCCAGCAGCCCGCGGGGCGCCGGGGCCTACGAGCAGTACTTC. Translated, it gives CASSPRGAGAYEQYF.